This entry lists 26 T cell receptor beta chains sequenced from one sample in a study of T cells in Graves' hyperthyroidism and ophthalmopathy. RNA transcripts yielded amplified TCR beta CDR3 regions. The HTBI set primed first-round TCR CDR3 RT-PCR. TCRdb re-called the multiplex PCR reads through MiXCR, storing one row per CDR3 protein. The sample has about 640,000 distinct CDR3 sequences, less than 25% seen once. Sequencing was performed on blood. The origin of the receptors is a man in his thirties or forties with Graves' ophthalmopathy.

This clonotype was seen many times. This chain connects TRBV7-8 to TRBJ2-1, with D maybe TRBD1 (5 bases). Germline loops: CDR1 SGHVS, CDR2 FQNEAQ. The CDR3 loop spans 14 amino acids. The V end lost 2 bases, the J end lost 5 bases, and 10 bases lay between the germline ends. This CDR3 reads CASSLRTSNNEQFF. CDR3 nucleotides: TGTGCCAGCAGCTTACGGACAAGCAACAATGAGCAGTTCTTC.

Concerning this clonotype: The junction and the germline gene differ at one end; a read error may be behind it. The V and J genes are TRBV5-6 and TRBJ1-1; no clear D. The length of the CDR3 is 12 residues. The germline V gene has CDR1 SGHDT and CDR2 YYEEEE. Here the CDR3 DNA reads TGTACCAGCAGCTTGGGCGGAACTGAAGCTTTCTTT. It yields the protein CTSSLGGTEAFF.

This clonotype showed up just a few times. V gene TRBV12-3 or TRBV12-4 combines with J gene TRBJ1-6; TRBD1 aligns across 7 bases. The CDR3 is made up of 17 amino acids. The V and J ends lost 5 bases and 1 base, in that order; junction bases with no gene match: 8. The CDR3 DNA sequence: TGTGCCAGCAGTCCGAGAGGGGGCGCTTCCTATAATTCACCCCTCCACTTT. It is translated as CASSPRGGASYNSPLHF.

The chain couples TRBV6-2 or TRBV6-3 to TRBJ2-1; 10 bases fit TRBD1. The CDR3 spans 14 residues. The trim removed 7 bases at V and 7 bases at J, leaving 7 bases unmatched. Germline CDR1 is MNHEY and CDR2 is SVGEGT. The CDR3 protein is CASKKGTGVNEQFF. CDR3 in DNA: TGTGCCAGCAAAAAGGGGACAGGGGTTAATGAGCAGTTCTTC.

This clonotype turned up a few times. The V call is TRBV6-5, the J call TRBJ2-3; 10 bases fit TRBD1. Germline CDR1 and CDR2: MNHEY and SVGAGI. This CDR3 has 16 amino acids. The V segment lost 2 bases and the J segment 3 bases; nucleotides outside the gene matches: 5. CDR3 bases: TGTGCCAGCAGTTACATCCGGACAGGGGGGACAGATACGCAGTATTTT. Translation: CASSYIRTGGTDTQYF.

This chain uses TRBV20-1 with TRBJ2-1; no definite D call. The CDR3 extends over 14 amino acids. V lost 7 bases and J 5 bases, leaving 18 bases between the germline ends. Germline assignment: CDR1 DFQATT and CDR2 SNEGSKA (reference sequence). The CDR3 is CSVPGGFGDNEQFF. The CDR3 coding sequence is TGCAGTGTCCCCGGCGGTTTTGGGGACAATGAGCAGTTCTTC.

The chain is built from TRBV11-3 and TRBJ2-1; 10 bases map to TRBD1. This CDR3 comprises 16 residues. V shed 5 bases and J 0 bases; nucleotides not matched to a gene: 4. CDR1 SGHNT and CDR2 YENEEA come from the germline V gene. The CDR3 loop is CASSARDRGSYNEQFF. CDR3 sequence (DNA): TGTGCCAGCAGCGCCCGGGACAGGGGCTCCTACAATGAGCAGTTCTTC.

About this clonotype itself: The junction shows a germline mismatch at one end, possibly a read error. The rearrangement uses TRBV12-3 or TRBV12-4 and TRBJ2-1; TRBD2 aligns across 7 bases. There are 13 residues in the CDR3. The CDR3 loop is CVSGAGEFDEQFF. DNA for the CDR3: TGTGTCAGCGGGGCGGGAGAGTTTGATGAGCAGTTCTTC.

The V call is TRBV11-2, the J call TRBJ2-4, with 7 nucleotides matching TRBD1. Per the germline V gene, CDR1 is SGHAT and CDR2 is FQNNGV. V shed 9 bases, J shed 7 bases, and the junction held 9 bases outside the gene matches. The CDR3 contains 13 residues. CDR3 amino acids: CASSIAQGNIQYF. CDR3 in DNA: TGTGCCAGTAGTATAGCACAGGGGAACATTCAGTACTTC.

There are a few counts of this clonotype. The rearrangement joins TRBV9 to TRBJ1-2; perhaps TRBD1 as D (5 bases). The CDR3 totals 16 residues. Germline V gives CDR1 SGDLS, CDR2 YYNGEE. Trimming stripped 4 bases from V and 4 bases from J, with 20 bases between. The CDR3 DNA sequence: TGTGCCAGCAGCCCCCACCGGGACGGGTTGGGCTATGGCTACACCTTC. Translating gives CASSPHRDGLGYGYTF.

The gene calls are TRBV12-3 or TRBV12-4 and TRBJ2-4; 8 nucleotides match TRBD1. The V and J ends lost 8 bases and 7 bases, in that order; junction bases with no gene match: 10. This CDR3 has 14 residues. DNA for the CDR3: TGTGCCAGCGAACTACGCAGGGGGCAGAACATTCAGTACTTC. It encodes CASELRRGQNIQYF.

There are many counts of this clonotype. This chain uses TRBV11-2 with TRBJ2-7, with 7 nucleotides matching TRBD1. From germline, CDR1 is SGHAT and CDR2 FQNNGV. The length of the CDR3 is 12 residues. J gave up 5 bases and V 3 bases, and 1 base lay outside the gene matches. This chain's CDR3 is CASSFTGDEQYF. CDR3 bases: TGTGCCAGCAGCTTTACAGGGGACGAGCAGTACTTC.

This clonotype was seen a few times. The chain joins TRBV24-1 to TRBJ1-5, with D uncertain. The CDR3 runs to 16 residues. From germline, CDR1 is KGHDR and CDR2 SFDVKD. V was shortened by 4 bases and J by 1 base, with 13 bases between the two germline ends. CDR3 in DNA: TGTGCCACCAGTGACCCGGGCTCTGGGAGCAATCAGCCCCAGCATTTT. Translated: CATSDPGSGSNQPQHF.

This clonotype has ten or more counts. The chain has TRBV28 and TRBJ2-7; D might be TRBD1 (6 bases). V lost 4 bases and J lost 2, with 15 bases in between. The CDR3 consists of 15 residues. Per the germline V gene, CDR1 is MDHEN and CDR2 is SYDVKM. The CDR3 sequence is CASSSVATGAYEQYF. DNA of the CDR3: TGTGCCAGCAGTTCTGTCGCGACAGGAGCCTACGAGCAGTACTTC.

This clonotype was recorded many times. V usage is TRBV28 and J usage is TRBJ2-3; 10 bases align to TRBD1. The length of the CDR3 is 16 residues. The J segment lost 2 bases and the V segment lost 2 bases, leaving 4 bases of the junction unmatched. Looked up from germline, CDR1 is MDHEN and CDR2 is SYDVKM. The DNA of the CDR3 is TGTGCCAGCAGTTTAGAGGGACAGGGGATCACAGATACGCAGTATTTT. It is translated as CASSLEGQGITDTQYF.

CDR3 amino acids: CASSLTMDTGELFF. Written as DNA, the CDR3 is TGCGCCAGCAGCTTAACTATGGACACCGGGGAGCTGTTTTTT. The rearrangement uses TRBV5-1 and TRBJ2-2; no definite D call. The germline V gene encodes CDR1 SGHRS and CDR2 YFSETQ. The CDR3 length is 14 residues. Trimming took off 2 bases at V and 3 bases at J, with 8 bases between the two ends.

The J gene is TRBJ1-6, the V gene TRBV2; D is possibly TRBD1 (5 bases). V lost 11 bases and J lost 2, with 28 bases in between. Germline V lookup: CDR1 SNHLY, CDR2 FYNNEI. This CDR3 spans 19 amino acids. The CDR3 sequence is CACLSVASGGSTYNSPLHF. CDR3 DNA: TGTGCCTGCCTCTCGGTGGCATCTGGGGGAAGCACCTATAATTCACCCCTCCACTTT.

This clonotype was observed a few times. The chain recombines TRBV4-1 with TRBJ2-5; TRBD1 agrees at 8 bases. The CDR3 sequence is 13 residues long. Looked up from germline, CDR1 is MGHRA and CDR2 is YSYEKL. V shed 6 bases, J shed 5 bases, and the junction held 5 bases outside the gene matches. CDR3 loop: CASRDTGGETQYF. The DNA of the CDR3 is TGCGCCAGCAGGGACACAGGGGGGGAGACCCAGTACTTC.

This clonotype has a handful of counts. The rearrangement uses TRBV30 and TRBJ2-5, with a tentative D call TRBD1 (6 bases). Trimming shortened V by 3 bases and J by 9 bases, and 14 bases separated the two germline ends. Germline loops: CDR1 GTSNPN, CDR2 SVGIG (reference sequence). The CDR3 spans 12 residues. In DNA, the CDR3 is TGTGCCTGGAGCCTCATGCAGGGGTCCCAGTACTTC. This sequence encodes CAWSLMQGSQYF.

The sample holds many counts of this clonotype. The gene calls are TRBV30 and TRBJ2-7; the D gene is possibly TRBD1 (6 bases). V lost 8 bases and J lost 5, with 13 bases in between. The germline V gene has CDR1 GTSNPN and CDR2 SVGIG (reference sequence). CDR3 size: 11 residues. The CDR3 sequence is CASRTAHEQYF. The CDR3, as DNA: TGTGCCAGCAGGACAGCCCACGAGCAGTACTTC.

The chain links TRBV20-1 to TRBJ2-7, with TRBD2 matching over 7 bases. V lost 5 bases to trimming and J lost 2 bases; unmatched junction nucleotides: 9. Per the germline V gene, CDR1 is DFQATT and CDR2 is SNEGSKA (reference sequence). The CDR3 consists of 14 residues. The CDR3 DNA follows: TGCAGTGCTCAACTAGCGCTCCCCCCCTACGAGCAGTACTTC. Residues: CSAQLALPPYEQYF.

V gene TRBV11-2 combines with J gene TRBJ2-3, with D possibly being TRBD1 (6 bases). Looked up from germline, CDR1 is SGHAT and CDR2 is FQNNGV. Between the trimmed V and J ends, which lost 2 bases and 2 bases, there was a span of 11 bases. The CDR3 length is 15 residues. CDR3 coding DNA: TGTGCCAGCAGCTTAACGGGACAATACACAGATACGCAGTATTTT. Translated, it gives CASSLTGQYTDTQYF.

This clonotype was seen only once. The chain couples TRBV5-4 to TRBJ2-1, with D unresolved. The CDR3 is made up of 16 amino acids. Germline loops: CDR1 SGHNT, CDR2 YYREEE (reference sequence). V was shortened by 0 bases and J by 0 bases, with 10 bases between the two germline ends. The CDR3 loop is CASSLGGSSSYNEQFF. Written as DNA, the CDR3 is TGTGCCAGCAGCTTGGGCGGCAGTAGCTCCTACAATGAGCAGTTCTTC.

This clonotype was recorded many times. CDR3 DNA sequence: TGTGCCAGCAGGAATAGCGGGAGAGCAGATACGCAGTATTTT. This codes for CASRNSGRADTQYF. The V and J genes are TRBV27 and TRBJ2-3, with TRBD2 matching 9 bases. Germline V CDR1 and CDR2: MNHEY, SMNVEV (reference sequence). The CDR3 is 14 amino acids. V lost 6 bases, J lost 4 bases, and 5 bases stayed unmatched.

This chain uses TRBV7-6 with TRBJ2-1; 8 nucleotides match TRBD1. Germline V CDR1 and CDR2: SGHVS, FNYEAQ. The CDR3 is made up of 15 amino acids. Germline trimming cut 5 bases from V and 5 bases from J; bases unmatched to any gene: 8. CDR3 protein: CASSHPGTGDNEQFF. The CDR3 nucleotides read TGTGCCAGCAGCCACCCCGGGACAGGCGACAATGAGCAGTTCTTC.

Ten or more counts support this clonotype. The chain combines TRBV5-5 with TRBJ2-1; D is unclear. Germline assignment: CDR1 SGHKS and CDR2 YYEKEE (reference sequence). CDR3 size: 15 residues. Between the trimmed V and J ends, which lost 0 bases and 0 bases, there was a span of 7 bases. CDR3 region: CASSLDGNSYNEQFF. The CDR3 bases are TGTGCCAGCAGCTTGGATGGGAACTCCTACAATGAGCAGTTCTTC. Supplemented by reference TRBV5-5 and TRBJ2-1, the full variable domain reads DAGVTQSPTHLIKTRGQQVTLRCSPISGHKSVSWYQQVLGQGPQFIFQYYEKEERGRGNFPDRFSARQFPNYSSELNVNALLLGDSALYLCASSLDGNSYNEQFFGPGTRLTVL.